These 2 T cell receptor beta chains originate from one sample sequenced in a study of regulatory T cells in long-lasting Graves disease. The TCR beta library used iRepertoire HTBI primers with Arm-PCR amplification of CDR3. TCRdb independently ran MiXCR on the multiplex PCR reads; one entry per CDR3 protein. The table has 200,000 to 250,000 distinct CDR3 sequences, approximately 18% seen once. Time point indicated: newly diagnosed GD, antithyroid drugs for less than 3 months. From PBMCs, RNA was extracted and then used to make the TCR library. The data also belong to a second study, concerning T cells in Graves' hyperthyroidism and ophthalmopathy.

This sample comprised peripheral blood mononuclear cells (PBMCs), obtained at new diagnosis, from a patient treated with antithyroid drugs. The receptors stem from a woman aged 30 to 39 with Graves disease.

Points on this clonotype: A far more abundant clone sits one base away, making this likely a read error. As the CDR3 is not closed by the conserved phenylalanine or tryptophan, this likely results from a read error. The genes are TRBV7-9 and TRBJ2-3, with TRBD2 as a possible D gene (5 bases). Germline V gene data show CDR1 as SEHNR and CDR2 as FQNEAQ (reference sequence). The length of the CDR3 is 17 residues. The V gene lost 1 base and the J gene lost 4 bases, with 18 bases spanning the gap. CDR3 coding DNA: TGTGCCAGCAGCTTAGAAGTTTTGTACCGGGAAGCAGATACGCAGTATTGT. Its protein is CASSLEVLYREADTQYC.

This clonotype showed up many times. The chain has TRBV19 and TRBJ1-1, with D unresolved. Germline CDR1 reads LNHDA; CDR2 reads SQIVND (reference sequence). This CDR3 has 15 residues. Trimming left V 3 bases short and J 0 bases short, with 11 bases between. Written as DNA, the CDR3 is TGTGCCAGTAGTATTGGGCCAGGCGTGAACACTGAAGCTTTCTTT. It encodes CASSIGPGVNTEAFF.